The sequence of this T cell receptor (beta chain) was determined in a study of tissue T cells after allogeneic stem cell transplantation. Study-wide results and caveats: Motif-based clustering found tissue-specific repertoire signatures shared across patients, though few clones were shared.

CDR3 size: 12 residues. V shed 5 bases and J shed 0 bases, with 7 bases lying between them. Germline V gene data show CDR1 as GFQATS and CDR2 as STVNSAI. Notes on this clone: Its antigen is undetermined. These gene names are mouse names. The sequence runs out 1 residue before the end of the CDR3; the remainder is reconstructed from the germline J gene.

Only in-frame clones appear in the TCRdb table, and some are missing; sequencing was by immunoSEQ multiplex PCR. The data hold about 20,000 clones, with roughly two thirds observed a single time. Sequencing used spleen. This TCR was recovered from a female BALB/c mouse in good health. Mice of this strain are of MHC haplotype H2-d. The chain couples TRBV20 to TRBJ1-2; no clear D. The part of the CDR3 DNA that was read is TGTGGTGCTGAGGGCCCAAACTCCGACTACACC. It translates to CGAEGPNSDYT. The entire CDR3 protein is CGAEGPNSDYTF.